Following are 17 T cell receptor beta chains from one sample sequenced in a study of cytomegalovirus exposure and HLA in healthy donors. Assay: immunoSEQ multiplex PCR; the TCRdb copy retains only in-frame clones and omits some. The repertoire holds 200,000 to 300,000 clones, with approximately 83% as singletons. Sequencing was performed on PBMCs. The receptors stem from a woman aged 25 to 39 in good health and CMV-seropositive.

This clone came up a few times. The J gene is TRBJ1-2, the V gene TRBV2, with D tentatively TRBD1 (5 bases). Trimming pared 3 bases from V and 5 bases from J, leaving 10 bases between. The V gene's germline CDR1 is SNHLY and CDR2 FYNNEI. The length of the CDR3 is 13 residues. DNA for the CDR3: TGTGCCAGCAGTGATGTCCAGGGTTATGGCTACACCTTC. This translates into CASSDVQGYGYTF.

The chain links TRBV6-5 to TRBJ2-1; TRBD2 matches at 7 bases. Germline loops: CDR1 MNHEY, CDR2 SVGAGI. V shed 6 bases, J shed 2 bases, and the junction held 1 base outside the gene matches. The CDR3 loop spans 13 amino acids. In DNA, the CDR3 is TGTGCCAGCAGCGGGAGGACCTACAATGAGCAGTTCTTC. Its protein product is CASSGRTYNEQFF.

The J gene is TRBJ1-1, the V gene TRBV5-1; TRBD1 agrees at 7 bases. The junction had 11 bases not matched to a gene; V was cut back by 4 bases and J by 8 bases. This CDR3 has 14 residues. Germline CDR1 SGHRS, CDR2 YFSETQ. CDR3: CASSLGTASSEAFF. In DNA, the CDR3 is TGCGCCAGCAGCCTCGGGACAGCCTCTTCAGAAGCTTTCTTT.

The CDR3 sequence: CASSSPGQGETNEKLFF. The DNA of the CDR3 is TGTGCCAGCAGCTCACCGGGACAGGGTGAAACTAATGAAAAACTGTTTTTT. The chain is built from TRBV7-9 and TRBJ1-4, with 9 bases aligning to TRBD1. The CDR3 contains 17 residues. The V and J ends lost 4 bases and 1 base, in that order; junction bases with no gene match: 7. The germline V gene has CDR1 SEHNR and CDR2 FQNEAQ (reference sequence).

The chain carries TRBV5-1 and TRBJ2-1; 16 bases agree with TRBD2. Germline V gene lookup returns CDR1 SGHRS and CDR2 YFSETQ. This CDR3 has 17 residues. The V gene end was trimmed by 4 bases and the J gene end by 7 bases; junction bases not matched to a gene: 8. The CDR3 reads CASSRGLAGGLGNEQFF. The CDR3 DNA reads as TGCGCCAGCAGCCGGGGACTAGCGGGAGGGTTGGGAAATGAGCAGTTCTTC. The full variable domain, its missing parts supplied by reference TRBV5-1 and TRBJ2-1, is KAGVTQTPRYLIKTRGQQVTLSCSPISGHRSVSWYQQTPGQGLQFLFEYFSETQRNKGNFPGRFSGRQFSNSRSEMNVSTLELGDSALYLCASSRGLAGGLGNEQFFGPGTRLTVL.

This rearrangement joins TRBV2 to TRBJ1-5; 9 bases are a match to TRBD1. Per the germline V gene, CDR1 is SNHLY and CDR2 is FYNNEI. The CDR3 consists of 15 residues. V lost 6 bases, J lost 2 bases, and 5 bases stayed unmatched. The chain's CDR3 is CASSFTGGGNQPQHF. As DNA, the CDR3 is TGTGCCAGCAGCTTCACAGGGGGCGGCAATCAGCCCCAGCATTTT.

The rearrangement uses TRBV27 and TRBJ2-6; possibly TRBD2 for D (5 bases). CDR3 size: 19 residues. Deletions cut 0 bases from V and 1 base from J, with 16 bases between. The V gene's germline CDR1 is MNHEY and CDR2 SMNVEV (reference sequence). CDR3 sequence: CASSLSKRGPISGANVLTF. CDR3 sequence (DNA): TGTGCCAGCAGTTTATCGAAACGGGGTCCGATTTCTGGGGCCAACGTCCTGACTTTC.

In DNA form, the CDR3 reads TGCAGCGTTGAACCCGACAAATCGGATGAGCAGTTCTTC. It translates to CSVEPDKSDEQFF. V usage is TRBV29-1 and J usage is TRBJ2-1; D uncertain. CDR1 and CDR2 from the germline V gene are SQVTM and ANQGSEA. With 2 bases removed from V and 8 bases from J, the gap between germline ends came to 13 bases. The CDR3 spans 13 residues.

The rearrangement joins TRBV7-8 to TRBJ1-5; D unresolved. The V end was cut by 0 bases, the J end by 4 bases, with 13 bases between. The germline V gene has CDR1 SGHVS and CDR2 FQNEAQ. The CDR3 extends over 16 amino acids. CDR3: CASSLAHWEANQPQHF. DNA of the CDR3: TGTGCCAGCAGCTTAGCCCATTGGGAGGCAAATCAGCCCCAGCATTTT.

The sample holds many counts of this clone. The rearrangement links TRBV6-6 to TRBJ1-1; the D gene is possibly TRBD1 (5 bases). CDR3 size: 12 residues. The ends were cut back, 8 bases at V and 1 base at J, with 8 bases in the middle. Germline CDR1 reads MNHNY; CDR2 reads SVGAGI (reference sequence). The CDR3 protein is CASRQGNTEAFF. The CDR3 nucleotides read TGTGCCAGCCGCCAGGGGAACACTGAAGCTTTCTTT.

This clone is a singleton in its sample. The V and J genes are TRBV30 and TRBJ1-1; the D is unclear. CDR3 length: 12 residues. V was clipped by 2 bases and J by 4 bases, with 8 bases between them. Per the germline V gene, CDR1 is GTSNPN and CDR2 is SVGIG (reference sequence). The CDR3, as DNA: TGTGCCTGGAGTTTGAGTGTCACTGAAGCTTTCTTT. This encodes CAWSLSVTEAFF.

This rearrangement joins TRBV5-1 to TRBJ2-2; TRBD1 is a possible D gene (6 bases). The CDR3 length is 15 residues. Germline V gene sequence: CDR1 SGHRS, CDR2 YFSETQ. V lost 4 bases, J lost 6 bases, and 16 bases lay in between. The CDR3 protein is CASSPLPGQSGELFF. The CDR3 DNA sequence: TGCGCCAGCAGCCCCCTACCGGGACAATCCGGGGAGCTGTTTTTT.

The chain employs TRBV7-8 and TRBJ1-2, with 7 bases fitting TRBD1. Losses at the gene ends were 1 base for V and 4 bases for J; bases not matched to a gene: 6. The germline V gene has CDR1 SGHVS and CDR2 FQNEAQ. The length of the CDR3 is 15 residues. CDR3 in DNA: TGTGCCAGCAGCTTAGAGGGGGCCGCGTTCTATGGCTACACCTTC. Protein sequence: CASSLEGAAFYGYTF.

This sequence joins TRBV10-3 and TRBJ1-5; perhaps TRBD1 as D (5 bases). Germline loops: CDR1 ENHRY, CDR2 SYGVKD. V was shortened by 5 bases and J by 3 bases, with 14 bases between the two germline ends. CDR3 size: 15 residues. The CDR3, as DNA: TGTGCCATCAGTTTTACAGGAGATTCCAATCAGCCCCAGCATTTT. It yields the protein CAISFTGDSNQPQHF.

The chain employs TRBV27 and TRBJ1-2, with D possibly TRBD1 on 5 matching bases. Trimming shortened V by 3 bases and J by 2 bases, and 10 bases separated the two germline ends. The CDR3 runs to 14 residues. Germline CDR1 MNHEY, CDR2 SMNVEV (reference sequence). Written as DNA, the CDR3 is TGTGCCAGCAGTTTCGGGGGGGAGAACTATGGCTACACCTTC. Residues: CASSFGGENYGYTF.

This CDR3 reads CASRLDGSRDQPQHF. As DNA, the CDR3 is TGCGCCAGCAGACTCGATGGGTCCCGGGATCAGCCCCAGCATTTT. The chain links TRBV5-1 to TRBJ1-5; D unresolved. V was pared by 5 bases and J by 5 bases, with 17 bases between. CDR1 SGHRS and CDR2 YFSETQ come from the germline V gene. The CDR3 is 15 residues long. Based on the CDR3 plus reference TRBV5-1 and TRBJ1-5, the full variable domain is KAGVTQTPRYLIKTRGQQVTLSCSPISGHRSVSWYQQTPGQGLQFLFEYFSETQRNKGNFPGRFSGRQFSNSRSEMNVSTLELGDSALYLCASRLDGSRDQPQHFGDGTRLSIL.

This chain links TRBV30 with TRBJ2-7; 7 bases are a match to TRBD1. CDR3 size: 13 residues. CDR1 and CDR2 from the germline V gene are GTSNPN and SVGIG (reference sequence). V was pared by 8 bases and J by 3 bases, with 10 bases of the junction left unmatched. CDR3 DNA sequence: TGTGCCGGCCGGGACAGATCGTTCTACGAGCAGTACTTC. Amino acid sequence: CAGRDRSFYEQYF.